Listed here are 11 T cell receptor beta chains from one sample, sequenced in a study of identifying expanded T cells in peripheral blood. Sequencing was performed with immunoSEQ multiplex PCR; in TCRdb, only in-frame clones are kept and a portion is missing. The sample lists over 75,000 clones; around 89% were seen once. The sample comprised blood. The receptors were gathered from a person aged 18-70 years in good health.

Here the CDR3 reads CASSLGRSQETQYF. In DNA form, the CDR3 reads TGTGCCAGCAGCTTGGGCAGAAGTCAAGAGACCCAGTACTTC. This chain joins TRBV5-4 and TRBJ2-5; no firm D call. Germline V gives CDR1 SGHNT, CDR2 YYREEE (reference sequence). The CDR3 contains 14 residues. Trimming removed 0 bases from V and 2 bases from J, with 8 bases in between.

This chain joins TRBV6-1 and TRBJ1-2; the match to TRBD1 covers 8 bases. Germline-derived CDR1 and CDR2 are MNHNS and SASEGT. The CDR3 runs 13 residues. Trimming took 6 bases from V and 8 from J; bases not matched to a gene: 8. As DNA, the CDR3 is TGTGCCAGCAGCCCAAGGGACAGGCTGGGCTACACCTTC. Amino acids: CASSPRDRLGYTF.

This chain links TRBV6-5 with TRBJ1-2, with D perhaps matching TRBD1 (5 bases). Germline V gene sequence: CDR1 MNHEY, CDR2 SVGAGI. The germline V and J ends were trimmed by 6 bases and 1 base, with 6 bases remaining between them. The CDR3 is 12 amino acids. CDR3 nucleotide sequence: TGTGCCAGCAGCAGGGATAACTATGGCTACACCTTC. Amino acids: CASSRDNYGYTF.

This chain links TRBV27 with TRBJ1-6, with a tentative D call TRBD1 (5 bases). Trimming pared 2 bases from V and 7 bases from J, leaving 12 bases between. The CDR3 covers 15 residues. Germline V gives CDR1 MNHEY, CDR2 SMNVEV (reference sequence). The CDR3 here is CASSLTRGPNSPLHF. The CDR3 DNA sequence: TGTGCCAGCAGTTTAACGAGGGGCCCGAATTCACCCCTCCACTTT.

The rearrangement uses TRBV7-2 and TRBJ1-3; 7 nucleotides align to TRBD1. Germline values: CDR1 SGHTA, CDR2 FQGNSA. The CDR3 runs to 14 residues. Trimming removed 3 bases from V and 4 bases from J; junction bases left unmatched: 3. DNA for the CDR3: TGTGCCAGCAGCTTTGACAGGGTCGGAAACACCATATATTTT. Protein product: CASSFDRVGNTIYF.

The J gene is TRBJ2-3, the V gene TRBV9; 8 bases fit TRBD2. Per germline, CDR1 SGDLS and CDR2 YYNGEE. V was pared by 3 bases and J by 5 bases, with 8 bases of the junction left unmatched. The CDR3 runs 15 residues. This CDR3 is CASSATSGPGDTQYF. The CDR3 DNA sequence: TGTGCCAGCAGCGCAACTAGCGGCCCAGGAGATACGCAGTATTTT.

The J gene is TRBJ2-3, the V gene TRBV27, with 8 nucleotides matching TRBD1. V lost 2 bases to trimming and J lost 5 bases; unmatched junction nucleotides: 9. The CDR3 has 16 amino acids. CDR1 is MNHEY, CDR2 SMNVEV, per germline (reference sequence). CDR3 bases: TGTGCCAGCAGTTTAGGGATTACAGGGGGAGGAGATACGCAGTATTTT. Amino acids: CASSLGITGGGDTQYF.

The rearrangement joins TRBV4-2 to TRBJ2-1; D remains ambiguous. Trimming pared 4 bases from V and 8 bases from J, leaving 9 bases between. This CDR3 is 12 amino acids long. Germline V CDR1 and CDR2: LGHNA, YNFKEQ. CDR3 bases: TGTGCCAGCAGCCGCCCCTTGGATGAGCAGTTCTTC. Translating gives CASSRPLDEQFF.

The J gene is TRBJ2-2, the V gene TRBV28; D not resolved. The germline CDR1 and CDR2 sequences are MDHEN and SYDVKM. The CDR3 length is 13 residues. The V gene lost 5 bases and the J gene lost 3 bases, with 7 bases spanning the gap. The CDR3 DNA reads TGTGCCAGCAGTCCCCCGGACACCGGGGAGCTGTTTTTT. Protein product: CASSPPDTGELFF.

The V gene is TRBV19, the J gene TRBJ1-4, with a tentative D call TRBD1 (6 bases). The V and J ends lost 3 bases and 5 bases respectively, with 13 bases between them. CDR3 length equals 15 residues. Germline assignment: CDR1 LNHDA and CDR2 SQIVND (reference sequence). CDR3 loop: CASSMDRGRNEKLFF. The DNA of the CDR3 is TGTGCCAGTAGTATGGATCGGGGGCGGAATGAAAAACTGTTTTTT.

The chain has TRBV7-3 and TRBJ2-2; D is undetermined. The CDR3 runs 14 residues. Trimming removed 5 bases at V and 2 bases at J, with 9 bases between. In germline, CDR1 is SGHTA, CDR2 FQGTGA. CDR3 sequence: CASSVTLNTGELFF. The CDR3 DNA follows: TGTGCCAGCAGCGTGACACTTAACACCGGGGAGCTGTTTTTT.